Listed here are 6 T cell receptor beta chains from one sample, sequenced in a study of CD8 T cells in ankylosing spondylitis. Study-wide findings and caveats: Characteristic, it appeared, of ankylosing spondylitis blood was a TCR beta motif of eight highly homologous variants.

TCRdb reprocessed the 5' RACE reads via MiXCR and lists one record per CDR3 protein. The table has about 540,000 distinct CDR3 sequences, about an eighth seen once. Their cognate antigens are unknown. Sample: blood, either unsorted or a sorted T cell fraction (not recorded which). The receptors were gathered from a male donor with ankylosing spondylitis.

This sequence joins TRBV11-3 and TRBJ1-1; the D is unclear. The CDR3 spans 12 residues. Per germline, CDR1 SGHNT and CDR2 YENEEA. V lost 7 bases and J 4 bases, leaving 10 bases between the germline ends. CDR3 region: CASNKDGTEAFF. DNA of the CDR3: TGTGCCAGCAACAAGGACGGCACTGAAGCTTTCTTT.

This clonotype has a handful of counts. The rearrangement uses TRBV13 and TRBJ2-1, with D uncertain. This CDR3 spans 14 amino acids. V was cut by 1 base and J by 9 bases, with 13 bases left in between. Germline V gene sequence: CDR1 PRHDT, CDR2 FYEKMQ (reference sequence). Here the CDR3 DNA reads TGTGCCAGCAGCTTAGAGGCTAGGCCCTTTGAGCAGTTCTTC. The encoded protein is CASSLEARPFEQFF.

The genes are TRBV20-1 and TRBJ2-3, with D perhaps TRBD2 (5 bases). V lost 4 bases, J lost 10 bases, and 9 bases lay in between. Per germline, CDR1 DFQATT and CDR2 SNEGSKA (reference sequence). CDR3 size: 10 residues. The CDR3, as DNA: TGCAGTGCTACCCTCGGGGCGCAGTATTTT. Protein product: CSATLGAQYF.

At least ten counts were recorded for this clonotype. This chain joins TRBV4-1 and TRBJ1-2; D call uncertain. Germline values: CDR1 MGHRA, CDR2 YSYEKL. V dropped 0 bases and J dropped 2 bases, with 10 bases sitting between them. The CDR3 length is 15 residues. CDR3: CASSQEAPVNYGYTF. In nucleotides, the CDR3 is TGCGCCAGCAGCCAAGAGGCTCCAGTGAACTATGGCTACACCTTC.

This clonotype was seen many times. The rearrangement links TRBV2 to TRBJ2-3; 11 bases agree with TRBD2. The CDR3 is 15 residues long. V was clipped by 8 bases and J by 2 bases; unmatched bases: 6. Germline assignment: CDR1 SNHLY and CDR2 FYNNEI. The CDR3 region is CASDEGLAATDTQYF. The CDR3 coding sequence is TGTGCCAGCGATGAGGGACTAGCGGCCACAGATACGCAGTATTTT.

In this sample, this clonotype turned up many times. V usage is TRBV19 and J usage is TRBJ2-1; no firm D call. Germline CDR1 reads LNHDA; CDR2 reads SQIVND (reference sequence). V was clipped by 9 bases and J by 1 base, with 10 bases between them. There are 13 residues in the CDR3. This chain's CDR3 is CASSPRSYNEQFF. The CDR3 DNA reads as TGTGCCAGCTCACCACGTTCCTACAATGAGCAGTTCTTC. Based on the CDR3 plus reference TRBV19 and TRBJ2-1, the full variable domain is DGGITQSPKYLFRKEGQNVTLSCEQNLNHDAMYWYRQDPGQGLRLIYYSQIVNDFQKGDIAEGYSVSREKKESFPLTVTSAQKNPTAFYLCASSPRSYNEQFFGPGTRLTVL.